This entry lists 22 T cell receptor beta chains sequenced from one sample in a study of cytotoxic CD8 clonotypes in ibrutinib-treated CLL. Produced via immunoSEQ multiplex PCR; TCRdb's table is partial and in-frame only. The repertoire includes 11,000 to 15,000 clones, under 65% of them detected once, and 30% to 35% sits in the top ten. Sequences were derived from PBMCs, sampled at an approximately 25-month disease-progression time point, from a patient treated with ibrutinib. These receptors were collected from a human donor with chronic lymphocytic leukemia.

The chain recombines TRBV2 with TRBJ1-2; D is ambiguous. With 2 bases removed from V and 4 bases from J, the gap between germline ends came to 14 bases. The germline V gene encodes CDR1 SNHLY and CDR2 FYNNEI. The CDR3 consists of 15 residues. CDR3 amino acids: CASSESEGLGYGYTF. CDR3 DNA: TGTGCCAGCAGTGAATCGGAAGGGCTGGGCTATGGCTACACCTTC.

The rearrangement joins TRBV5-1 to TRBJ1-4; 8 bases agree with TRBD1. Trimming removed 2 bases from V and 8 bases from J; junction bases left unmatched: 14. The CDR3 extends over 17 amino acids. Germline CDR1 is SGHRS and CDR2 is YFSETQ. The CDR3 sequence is CASSFFMSTGVGEKLFF. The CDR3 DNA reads TGCGCCAGCAGCTTCTTTATGTCGACAGGGGTCGGGGAAAAACTGTTTTTT.

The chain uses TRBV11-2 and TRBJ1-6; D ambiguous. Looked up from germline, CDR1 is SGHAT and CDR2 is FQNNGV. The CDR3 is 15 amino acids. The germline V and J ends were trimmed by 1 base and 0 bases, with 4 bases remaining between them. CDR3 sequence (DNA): TGTGCCAGCAGCTTAGTTATCTCCTATAATTCACCCCTCCACTTT. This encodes CASSLVISYNSPLHF. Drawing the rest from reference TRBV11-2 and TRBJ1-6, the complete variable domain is EAGVAQSPRYKIIEKRQSVAFWCNPISGHATLYWYQQILGQGPKLLIQFQNNGVVDDSQLPKDRFSAERLKGVDSTLKIQPAKLEDSAVYLCASSLVISYNSPLHFGNGTRLTVT.

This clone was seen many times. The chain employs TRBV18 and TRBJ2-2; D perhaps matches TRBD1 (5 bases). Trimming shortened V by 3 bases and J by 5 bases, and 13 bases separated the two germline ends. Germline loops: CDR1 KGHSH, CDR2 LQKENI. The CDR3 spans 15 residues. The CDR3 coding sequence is TGTGCCAGCTCACCCCTCGACAGTGGGACCGGGGAGCTGTTTTTT. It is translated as CASSPLDSGTGELFF.

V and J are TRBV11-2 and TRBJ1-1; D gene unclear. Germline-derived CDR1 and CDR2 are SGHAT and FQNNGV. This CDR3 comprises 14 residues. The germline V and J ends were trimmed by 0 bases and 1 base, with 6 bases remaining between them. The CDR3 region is CASSLEAGNTEAFF. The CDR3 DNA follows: TGTGCCAGCAGCTTAGAAGCAGGGAACACTGAAGCTTTCTTT.

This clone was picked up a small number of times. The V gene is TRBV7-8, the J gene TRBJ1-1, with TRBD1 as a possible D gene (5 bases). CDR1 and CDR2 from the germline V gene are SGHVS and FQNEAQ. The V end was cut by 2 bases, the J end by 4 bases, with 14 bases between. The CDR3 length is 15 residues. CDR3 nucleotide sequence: TGTGCCAGCAGCTTAAGAGGGGTATTGGCCACTGAAGCTTTCTTT. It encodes CASSLRGVLATEAFF.

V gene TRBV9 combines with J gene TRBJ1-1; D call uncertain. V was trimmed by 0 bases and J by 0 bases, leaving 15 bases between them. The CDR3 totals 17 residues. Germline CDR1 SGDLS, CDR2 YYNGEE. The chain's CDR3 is CASSVVGRNGMNTEAFF. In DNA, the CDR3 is TGTGCCAGCAGCGTAGTGGGCAGGAATGGTATGAACACTGAAGCTTTCTTT.

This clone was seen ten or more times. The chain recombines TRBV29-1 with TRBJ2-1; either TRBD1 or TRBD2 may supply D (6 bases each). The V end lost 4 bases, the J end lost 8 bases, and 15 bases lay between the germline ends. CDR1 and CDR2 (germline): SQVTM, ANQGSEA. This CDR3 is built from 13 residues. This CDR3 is CSVAAGEADEQFF. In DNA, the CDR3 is TGCAGCGTTGCCGCAGGGGAGGCGGATGAGCAGTTCTTC.

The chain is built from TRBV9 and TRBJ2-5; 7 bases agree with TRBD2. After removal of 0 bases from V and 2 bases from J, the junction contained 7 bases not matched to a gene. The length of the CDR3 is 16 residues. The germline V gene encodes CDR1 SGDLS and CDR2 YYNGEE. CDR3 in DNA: TGTGCCAGCAGCGTAGTAGTCCGGGGAGGGCAAGAGACCCAGTACTTC. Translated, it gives CASSVVVRGGQETQYF.

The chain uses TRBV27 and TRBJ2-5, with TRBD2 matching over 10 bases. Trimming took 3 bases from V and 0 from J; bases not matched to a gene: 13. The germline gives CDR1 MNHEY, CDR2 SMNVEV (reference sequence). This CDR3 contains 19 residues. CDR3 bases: TGTGCCAGCAGTTTGCGAGCGGGGGGGCTTGATATAAACCAAGAGACCCAGTACTTC. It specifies CASSLRAGGLDINQETQYF.

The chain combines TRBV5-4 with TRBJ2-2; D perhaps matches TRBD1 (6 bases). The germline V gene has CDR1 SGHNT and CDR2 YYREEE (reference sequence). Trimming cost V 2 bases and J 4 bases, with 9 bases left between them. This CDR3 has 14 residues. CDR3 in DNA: TGTGCCAGCAGCTTTAAAGGGGGCACCGGGGAGCTGTTTTTT. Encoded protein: CASSFKGGTGELFF.

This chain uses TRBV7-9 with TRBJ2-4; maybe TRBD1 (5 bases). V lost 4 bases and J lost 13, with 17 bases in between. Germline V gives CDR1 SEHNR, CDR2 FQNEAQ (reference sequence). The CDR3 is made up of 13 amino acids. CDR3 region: CASSSVQGTGQYF. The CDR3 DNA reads TGTGCCAGCAGCTCGGTCCAGGGAACGGGCCAGTACTTC.

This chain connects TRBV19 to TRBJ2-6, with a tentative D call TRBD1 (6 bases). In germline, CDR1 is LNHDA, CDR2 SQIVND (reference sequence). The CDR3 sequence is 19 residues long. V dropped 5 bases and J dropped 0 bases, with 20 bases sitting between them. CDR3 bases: TGTGCCAGTAGTTTATTCCGGGACATCCAGACCTCTGGGGCCAACGTCCTGACTTTC. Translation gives CASSLFRDIQTSGANVLTF.

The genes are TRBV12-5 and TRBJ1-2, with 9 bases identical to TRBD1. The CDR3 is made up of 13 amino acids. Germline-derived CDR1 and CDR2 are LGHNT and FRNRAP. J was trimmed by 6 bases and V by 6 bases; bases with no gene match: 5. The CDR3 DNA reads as TGTGCTAGTGGCCATGGACAGGGGAATGGCTACACCTTC. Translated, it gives CASGHGQGNGYTF.

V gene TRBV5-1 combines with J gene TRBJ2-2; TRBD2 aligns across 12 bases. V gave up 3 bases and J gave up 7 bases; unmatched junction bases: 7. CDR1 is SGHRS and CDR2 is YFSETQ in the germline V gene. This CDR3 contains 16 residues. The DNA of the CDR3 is TGCGCCAGCAGCTCGGTACTAGCGGGGGGCAGCGGGGAGCTGTTTTTT. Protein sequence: CASSSVLAGGSGELFF.

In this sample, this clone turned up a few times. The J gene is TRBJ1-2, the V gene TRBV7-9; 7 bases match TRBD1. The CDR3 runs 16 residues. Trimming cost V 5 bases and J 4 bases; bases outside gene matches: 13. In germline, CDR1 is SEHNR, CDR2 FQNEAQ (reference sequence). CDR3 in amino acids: CASSPRGTADAYGYTF. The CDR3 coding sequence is TGTGCCAGCAGCCCAAGGGGGACAGCCGATGCCTATGGCTACACCTTC. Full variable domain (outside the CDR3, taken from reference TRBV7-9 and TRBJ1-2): DTGVSQNPRHKITKRGQNVTFRCDPISEHNRLYWYRQTLGQGPEFLTYFQNEAQLEKSRLLSDRFSAERPKGSFSTLEIQRTEQGDSAMYLCASSPRGTADAYGYTFGSGTRLTVV.

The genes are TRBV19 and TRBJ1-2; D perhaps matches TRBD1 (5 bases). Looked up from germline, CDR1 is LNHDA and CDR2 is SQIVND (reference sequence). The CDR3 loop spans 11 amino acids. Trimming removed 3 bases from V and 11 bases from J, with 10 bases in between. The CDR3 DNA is TGTGCCAGTAGTATGGGACTACGATACACCTTC. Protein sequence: CASSMGLRYTF.

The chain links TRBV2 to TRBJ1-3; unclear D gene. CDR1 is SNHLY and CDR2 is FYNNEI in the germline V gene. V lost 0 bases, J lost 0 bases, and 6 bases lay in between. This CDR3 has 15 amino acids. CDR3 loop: CASSEARLSGNTIYF. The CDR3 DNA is TGTGCCAGCAGTGAAGCACGACTCTCTGGAAACACCATATATTTT.

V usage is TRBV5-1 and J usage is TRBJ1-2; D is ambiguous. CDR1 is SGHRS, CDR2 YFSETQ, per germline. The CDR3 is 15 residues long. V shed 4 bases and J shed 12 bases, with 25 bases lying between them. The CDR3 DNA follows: TGCGCCAGCAGCCCCGCGACGGACGGGAATGCAGGCAACACCTTC. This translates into CASSPATDGNAGNTF.

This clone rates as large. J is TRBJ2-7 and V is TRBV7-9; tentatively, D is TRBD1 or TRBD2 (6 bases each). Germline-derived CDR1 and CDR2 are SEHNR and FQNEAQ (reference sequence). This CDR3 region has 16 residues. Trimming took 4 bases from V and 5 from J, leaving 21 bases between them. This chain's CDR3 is CASSYPVRGLRDEQYF. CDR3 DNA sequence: TGTGCCAGCAGCTACCCAGTCCGGGGGCTTCGGGACGAGCAGTACTTC.

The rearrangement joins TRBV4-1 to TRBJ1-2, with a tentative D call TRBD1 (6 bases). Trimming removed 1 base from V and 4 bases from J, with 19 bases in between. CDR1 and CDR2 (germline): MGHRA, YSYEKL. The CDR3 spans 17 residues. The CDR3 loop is CASSQGFGTNFVYGYTF. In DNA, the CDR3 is TGCGCCAGCAGCCAAGGGTTCGGGACAAACTTCGTCTATGGCTACACCTTC.

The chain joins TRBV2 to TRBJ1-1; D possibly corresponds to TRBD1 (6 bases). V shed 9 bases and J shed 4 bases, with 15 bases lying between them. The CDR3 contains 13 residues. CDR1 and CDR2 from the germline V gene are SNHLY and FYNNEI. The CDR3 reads CARQGFFGTEAFF. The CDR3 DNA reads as TGTGCCAGACAGGGTTTTTTTGGCACTGAAGCTTTCTTT.